This T cell receptor (beta chain) was obtained from a study of cytomegalovirus exposure and HLA in healthy donors. Trimming removed 1 base from V and 6 bases from J, with 13 bases in between. CDR1 and CDR2 from the germline V gene are GTSNPN and SVGIG (reference sequence). The CDR3 sequence is 13 residues long. PCR employed 60 Vbeta and 13 Jbeta primers. Using immunoSEQ multiplex PCR, the repertoire was profiled, and TCRdb retains in-frame clones only, with some absent. Of around 99,000 clones in the sample, approximately 84% are singletons; the top ten hold about 2.3%. V usage is TRBV30 and J usage is TRBJ2-7; the D gene is possibly TRBD1 (6 bases). Sequencing was carried out using PBMCs. The sequence came from a man aged 25-45 years in good health and CMV-seronegative. DNA for the CDR3: TGTGCCTGGAGTGCCACAGGGATGAGCGAGCAGTACTTC. This translates into CAWSATGMSEQYF.